These T cell receptor beta chains were read from a single sample in a study of T-cell reconstitution after alpha-beta-depleted transplantation in children. TCRdb called the PCR reads again in MiXCR, with one record for every CDR3 protein. The sample has around 200,000 distinct CDR3 sequences; around 10% are singletons. Sequences were derived from PBMCs from the stem cell graft donor, sampled from the stem cell graft. Receptor source: a human donor who donated a stem cell graft to a child with acute lymphoblastic leukemia. CDR3s include the opening cysteine and the closing phenylalanine or tryptophan. A D gene is named only where the DNA matches it firmly. Size is omitted from some rows. Given values are once, few, many or a class for expanded clones.

cdr3_nt	cdr3_aa	clone_size	cdr3_length	d_call	v_call	j_call
TGCGCCAGCAGCTTGGGACAGGGGGCTCAGCCCCAGCATTTT	CASSLGQGAQPQHF	few	14	TRBD1	TRBV5-1	TRBJ1-5
TGCAGCGTTGAAGATCGAGGAGGGGGCGACGAGCAGTACTTC	CSVEDRGGGDEQYF	many	14	NA	TRBV29-1	TRBJ2-7
TGCAGTGTTTCCCGTTGGGCGGCGACCTCTAGCAATCAGCCCCAGCATTTT	CSVSRWAATSSNQPQHF	few	17	NA	TRBV20-1	TRBJ1-5
TGTGCCTGGAGTCCCGACAGCAACTATGGCTACACCTTC	CAWSPDSNYGYTF	few	13	NA	TRBV30	TRBJ1-2
TGTGCCAGCAGCCCCGCTGGGCAGGGAGATACGCAGTATTTT	CASSPAGQGDTQYF	NA	14	NA	TRBV7-6	TRBJ2-3
TGTGCCATCAGGTTAAGTCCGGGACAGGGGGCCCCAGATACGCAGTATTTT	CAIRLSPGQGAPDTQYF	many	17	TRBD1	TRBV10-3	TRBJ2-3
TGCAGTGCCCACGCCACGGCACCTAACACCTTC	CSAHATAPNTF	NA	11	NA	TRBV20-1	TRBJ1-2
TGCGCCAGCAGCCCGGGACACTACGAGCAGTACTTC	CASSPGHYEQYF	few	12	NA	TRBV5-1	TRBJ2-7
TGTGCCAGCAGTTTAGAGGGGGACCGTAATGAGCAGTTCTTC	CASSLEGDRNEQFF	many	14	NA	TRBV12-3/TRBV12-4	TRBJ2-1
TGTGCCAGCAGCCAACAAAGGACAGGGGGGCAAGAGACCCAGTACTTC	CASSQQRTGGQETQYF	many	16	TRBD1	TRBV3-1	TRBJ2-5
TGCAGCGTCGATGAGGGGGGCGGGGGTGAAGCTTTCTTT	CSVDEGGGGEAFF	few	13	NA	TRBV29-1	TRBJ1-1
TGTGCCAGCAGCGAAAGCGGGGGGCTCTCCGATACGCAGTATTTT	CASSESGGLSDTQYF	NA	15	TRBD2	TRBV7-6	TRBJ2-3
TGTGCCAGCAGTGAATATGGAGGGGAAGGGTTTAAAGCTTTCTTT	CASSEYGGEGFKAFF	NA	15	NA	TRBV25-1	TRBJ1-1
TGTGCCAGCAGTTTTGACAGAGCCATCTCCTACAATGAGCAGTTCTTC	CASSFDRAISYNEQFF	many	16	NA	TRBV2	TRBJ2-1
TGTGCCAGCAGCTCCCAGGAGGGCTATGAGCAGTTCTTC	CASSSQEGYEQFF	many	13	NA	TRBV7-2	TRBJ2-1
TGCGCCAGCAGCGGACAGGGAAATGGCTACACCTTC	CASSGQGNGYTF	NA	12	TRBD1	TRBV5-1	TRBJ1-2
TGCAGCGCCACTCGAACAGGGGCCAACACCATATATTTT	CSATRTGANTIYF	many	13	TRBD1	TRBV29-1	TRBJ1-3
TGTGCCAGCAGCGTAGACTGGTCGTCCGTCTATGGCTACACCTTC	CASSVDWSSVYGYTF	NA	15	NA	TRBV9	TRBJ1-2
TGTGCCACCAGCAGAGGCGGACAGGGGGGCTCGTACGAGCAGTACTTC	CATSRGGQGGSYEQYF	NA	16	TRBD1	TRBV15	TRBJ2-7
TGTGCCAGCAGTTTCAGGGCAGACTCTGGAAACACCATATATTTT	CASSFRADSGNTIYF	NA	15	NA	TRBV27	TRBJ1-3
TGTGCCAGCAGTCGTGCAGGGAAAGTCGAGACCCAGTACTTC	CASSRAGKVETQYF	few	14	NA	TRBV7-2	TRBJ2-5
TGTGCCAGCAGCCGGCGGGGGGGCTCCTACAATGAGCAGTTCTTC	CASSRRGGSYNEQFF	few	15	TRBD2	TRBV27	TRBJ2-1
TGTGCCAGCAGTCGACTAGGGGGTAATGAAAAACTGTTTTTT	CASSRLGGNEKLFF	many	14	NA	TRBV7-9	TRBJ1-4
TGTGCCAGCAGCTTATCGGGACAGGCACACGAGCAGTACTTC	CASSLSGQAHEQYF	many	14	TRBD1	TRBV7-2	TRBJ2-7
TGTGCCAGCAGTTTTTTCCCGGACAGCACCTCTAACTATGGCTACACCTTC	CASSFFPDSTSNYGYTF	many	17	NA	TRBV27	TRBJ1-2
TGTGCCAGCAGCTCTCGACCATGGGTGACGATGAACACTGAAGCTTTCTTT	CASSSRPWVTMNTEAFF	few	17	NA	TRBV13	TRBJ1-1
TGTGCCAGCAGCCCCGACTACAATGAGCAGTTCTTC	CASSPDYNEQFF	many	12	NA	TRBV7-9	TRBJ2-1
TGTGCCAGCAGTTACCTACTAGCGAAAGATACGCAGTATTTT	CASSYLLAKDTQYF	few	14	TRBD2	TRBV6-2/TRBV6-3	TRBJ2-3
TGTGCCAGCAGCCAGGGAGACCCAATTTATGGCTACACCTTC	CASSQGDPIYGYTF	NA	14	NA	TRBV3-1	TRBJ1-2
TGTGCCAGCAGCTCCGGACAGGGGCTGTCCACTGAAGCTTTCTTT	CASSSGQGLSTEAFF	few	15	TRBD1	TRBV7-9	TRBJ1-1
TGTGCCAGCAGCCGAAGACTAGCGGGGGGCACAGATACGCAGTATTTT	CASSRRLAGGTDTQYF	few	16	TRBD2	TRBV12-3/TRBV12-4	TRBJ2-3
TGTGCCACCGGGGAGGGAGGCTACACCTTC	CATGEGGYTF	few	10	NA	TRBV10-3	TRBJ1-2
TGTGCCAGCAGTTTCCGGACAGGGATGGGGACCGGGGAGCTGTTTTTT	CASSFRTGMGTGELFF	few	16	TRBD1	TRBV12-3/TRBV12-4	TRBJ2-2
TGTGCCAGCAGCTTAGGGGAGCAGAACAATCAGCCCCAGCATTTT	CASSLGEQNNQPQHF	NA	15	NA	TRBV7-9	TRBJ1-5
TGTGCCAGCTCACCCGACTTCTATAGCGAAAAACTGTTTTTT	CASSPDFYSEKLFF	NA	14	NA	TRBV18	TRBJ1-4
TGCGCCAGCAGCCCCCGGGACGGAATTAATGAAAAACTGTTTTTT	CASSPRDGINEKLFF	many	15	NA	TRBV5-1	TRBJ1-4
TGTGCCACCTCCAGGGGAGGGGCAGTTTCCTACGAGCAGTACTTC	CATSRGGAVSYEQYF	NA	15	NA	TRBV15	TRBJ2-7
TGTGCCAGCAAACCGGCCGGGACAGGTGGGGGTGTCGACTTC	CASKPAGTGGGVDF	few	14	TRBD1	TRBV12-3/TRBV12-4	TRBJ2-7
TGTGCCAGCAGCCGTGATTGGACAGGCGACGCCTACGAGCAGTACTTC	CASSRDWTGDAYEQYF	NA	16	TRBD1	TRBV6-1	TRBJ2-7
TGCGCCAGCAGCTCGGAGCTTGCCGAGACCCAGTACTTC	CASSSELAETQYF	few	13	NA	TRBV5-1	TRBJ2-5
TGTGCCAGCAGCATTAGGGACAGGGGGGGCAATGAGCAGTTCTTC	CASSIRDRGGNEQFF	many	15	TRBD1	TRBV7-8	TRBJ2-1
TGTGCCAGCAGCCCACTAGCGGGGCTCGGGGACGAGACCCAGTACTTC	CASSPLAGLGDETQYF	NA	16	TRBD2	TRBV7-2	TRBJ2-5
TGTGCCAGCAGTTTCGGTCTCGCCCAGCCCCAGCATTTT	CASSFGLAQPQHF	few	13	NA	TRBV12-3/TRBV12-4	TRBJ1-5
TGTGCCAGCAGCTTAGCGACAGGCCACGGTGATACGCAGTATTTT	CASSLATGHGDTQYF	NA	15	NA	TRBV7-9	TRBJ2-3
TGTGCCAGCAGTGAAAGCTTGGGACAGGGCTATGGCTACACCTTC	CASSESLGQGYGYTF	few	15	TRBD1	TRBV6-1	TRBJ1-2